The 21 T cell receptor beta chains given below trace back to one sample, sequenced in a study of T cells in Graves' hyperthyroidism and ophthalmopathy. It was RNA transcripts that yielded the amplified TCR beta CDR3 regions. An initial round of RT-PCR targeting the TCR CDR3 relied on the HTBI primer set. TCRdb independently ran MiXCR on the multiplex PCR reads; one entry per CDR3 protein. The sample contains 500,000 to 750,000 distinct CDR3 sequences, 15% to 18% of which appear only once. The sample comprised blood. All receptors derive from a woman in her twenties or thirties with Graves' hyperthyroidism.

This clonotype occurred many times. The V call is TRBV10-3, the J call TRBJ2-3, with 9 bases matching TRBD2. The CDR3 covers 15 residues. J lost 3 bases, V lost 4 bases, and 5 bases had no gene match. Germline-derived CDR1 and CDR2 are ENHRY and SYGVKD. CDR3 amino acids: CAISGETSGTDTQYF. The DNA of the CDR3 is TGTGCCATCAGTGGCGAGACTAGCGGAACAGATACGCAGTATTTT.

This clonotype was seen many times. V is TRBV29-1 and J is TRBJ2-5; 10 bases align to TRBD2. This CDR3 region has 11 residues. Germline trimming cut 8 bases from V and 4 bases from J; bases unmatched to any gene: 1. Germline loops: CDR1 SQVTM, CDR2 ANQGSEA. CDR3 DNA sequence: TGCAGCTCTAGCGGGAGAGAGACCCAGTACTTC. Translation gives CSSSGRETQYF.

This clonotype was observed at least ten times. The rearrangement uses TRBV3-1 and TRBJ1-2, with TRBD1 matching over 9 bases. Germline assignment: CDR1 LGHDT and CDR2 YNNKEL (reference sequence). V shed 4 bases, J shed 5 bases, and the junction held 8 bases outside the gene matches. The CDR3 has 15 residues. CDR3 in amino acids: CASSLTAGTGYGYTF. The CDR3 DNA reads TGTGCCAGCAGCCTCACGGCGGGGACAGGGTATGGCTACACCTTC.

The genes are TRBV24-1 and TRBJ1-2, with a possible D match to TRBD1 (5 bases). Germline-derived CDR1 and CDR2 are KGHDR and SFDVKD. This CDR3 comprises 14 residues. V was shortened by 4 bases and J by 2 bases, with 10 bases between the two germline ends. CDR3 sequence (DNA): TGTGCCACCAGTGACCCGACAGTAAACTATGGCTACACCTTC. It translates to CATSDPTVNYGYTF.

The chain couples TRBV27 to TRBJ1-5; D is unclear. Germline V gives CDR1 MNHEY, CDR2 SMNVEV (reference sequence). Trimming pared 0 bases from V and 9 bases from J, leaving 9 bases between. The CDR3 consists of 13 residues. CDR3 sequence reads: CASSLSNSGPQHF. The CDR3 nucleotides are TGTGCCAGCAGTTTATCCAACTCGGGGCCCCAGCATTTT.

This clonotype was found a few times. The gene calls are TRBV20-1 and TRBJ2-7, with unresolved D. CDR1 and CDR2 from the germline V gene are DFQATT and SNEGSKA (reference sequence). Trimming removed 3 bases at V and 2 bases at J, with 11 bases between. CDR3 length: 13 residues. CDR3 sequence reads: CSARKDAPYEQYF. CDR3 DNA: TGCAGTGCTAGGAAAGACGCCCCCTACGAGCAGTACTTC.

This clonotype was seen ten or more times. The genes are TRBV2 and TRBJ2-1, with 10 nucleotides matching TRBD2. Germline V gene lookup returns CDR1 SNHLY and CDR2 FYNNEI. This CDR3 has 15 amino acids. With 4 bases clipped from V and 4 bases from J, the junction kept 4 bases outside the gene matches. The CDR3 protein is CASSAGAGGYNEQFF. In DNA, the CDR3 is TGTGCCAGCAGTGCCGGAGCGGGAGGGTACAATGAGCAGTTCTTC.

This clonotype has at least ten counts. The J gene is TRBJ2-3, the V gene TRBV20-1; D is ambiguous. CDR1 is DFQATT and CDR2 is SNEGSKA in the germline V gene (reference sequence). The V and J ends lost 0 bases and 1 base respectively, with 14 bases between them. CDR3 length: 16 amino acids. The CDR3 loop reads CSARDPSLRRTDTQYF. In DNA form, the CDR3 reads TGCAGTGCTAGAGATCCATCGCTCCGGCGCACAGATACGCAGTATTTT.

This clonotype was recorded a few times. The chain uses TRBV6-1 and TRBJ2-7; D is uncertain. The germline V gene has CDR1 MNHNS and CDR2 SASEGT. Trimming left V 0 bases short and J 4 bases short, with 13 bases between. The CDR3 contains 15 residues. The CDR3 loop is CASSEALHSIYEQYF. The CDR3 nucleotides read TGTGCCAGCAGTGAAGCGCTTCACAGCATTTACGAGCAGTACTTC.

This sequence joins TRBV18 and TRBJ2-3, with D possibly matching TRBD1 (5 bases). Germline CDR1 is KGHSH and CDR2 is LQKENI. V was pared by 4 bases and J by 2 bases, with 13 bases between. The CDR3 runs to 15 residues. CDR3: CASSRGGAITDTQYF. The DNA for the CDR3 is TGTGCCAGCTCACGCGGTGGGGCGATCACAGATACGCAGTATTTT. Full variable domain (outside the CDR3, taken from reference TRBV18 and TRBJ2-3): NAGVMQNPRHLVRRRGQEARLRCSPMKGHSHVYWYRQLPEEGLKFMVYLQKENIIDESGMPKERFSAEFPKEGPSILRIQQVVRGDSAAYFCASSRGGAITDTQYFGPGTRLTVL.

This clonotype was counted only a few times. This sequence joins TRBV11-2 and TRBJ1-5, with TRBD1 matching over 7 bases. Germline assignment: CDR1 SGHAT and CDR2 FQNNGV. The CDR3 has 17 amino acids. J gave up 0 bases and V 5 bases, and 10 bases lay outside the gene matches. CDR3 in amino acids: CASSPGQISFSNQPQHF. DNA of the CDR3: TGTGCCAGCAGCCCGGGACAGATCTCCTTTAGCAATCAGCCCCAGCATTTT.

V is TRBV20-1 and J is TRBJ1-5; 8 positions agree with TRBD1. V shed 7 bases and J 9 bases; nucleotides not matched to a gene: 8. Germline V gene lookup returns CDR1 DFQATT and CDR2 SNEGSKA (reference sequence). The CDR3 spans 12 residues. The CDR3 protein is CSVRTGPGPQHF. Written as DNA, the CDR3 is TGCAGTGTGCGGACAGGGCCTGGGCCCCAGCATTTT.

The J gene is TRBJ2-5, the V gene TRBV7-9; the match to TRBD2 covers 11 bases. Germline loops: CDR1 SEHNR, CDR2 FQNEAQ (reference sequence). Trimming at V came to 3 bases and at J to 12 bases, leaving 9 bases not matched to a gene. The CDR3 consists of 14 residues. CDR3 sequence: CASSFGVAGGPEYF. As DNA, the CDR3 is TGTGCCAGCAGCTTCGGGGTAGCGGGAGGGCCGGAGTACTTC.

The chain links TRBV27 to TRBJ2-7, with no clear D. CDR1 and CDR2 from the germline V gene are MNHEY and SMNVEV (reference sequence). This CDR3 has 14 amino acids. With 4 bases removed from V and 3 bases from J, the gap between germline ends came to 13 bases. Written as DNA, the CDR3 is TGTGCCAGCAGTTCGGCTGCGAACCTCTACGAGCAGTACTTC. It encodes CASSSAANLYEQYF.

This clonotype was seen a handful of times. This chain uses TRBV5-1 with TRBJ1-2, with D perhaps matching TRBD1 (5 bases). Trimming left V 1 base short and J 2 bases short, with 24 bases between. The germline V gene encodes CDR1 SGHRS and CDR2 YFSETQ. This CDR3 has 19 residues. CDR3: CASSLPDKPKGPVNYGYTF. In nucleotides, the CDR3 is TGCGCCAGCAGCTTGCCGGACAAACCGAAGGGCCCCGTGAACTATGGCTACACCTTC.

This clonotype was counted many times. The rearrangement joins TRBV28 to TRBJ2-3, with a tentative D call TRBD2 (5 bases). The ends were cut back, 5 bases at V and 0 bases at J, with 15 bases in the middle. The CDR3 sequence is 16 residues long. CDR1 is MDHEN, CDR2 SYDVKM, per germline. CDR3 nucleotides: TGTGCCAGCAGTCCGGCATCGGGATTTAGCACAGATACGCAGTATTTT. Encoded protein: CASSPASGFSTDTQYF.

This clonotype has more than one count but fewer than ten. The chain couples TRBV12-3 or TRBV12-4 to TRBJ1-5; D call uncertain. Between the trimmed V and J ends, which lost 0 bases and 0 bases, there was a span of 9 bases. This CDR3 comprises 16 residues. In DNA form, the CDR3 reads TGTGCCAGCAGTTTAGCCAGAGGAGCTAGCAATCAGCCCCAGCATTTT. Amino acid sequence: CASSLARGASNQPQHF.

Many counts were recorded for this clonotype. The chain is built from TRBV12-5 and TRBJ2-7, with D perhaps matching TRBD1 or TRBD2 (5 bases each). Trimming shortened V by 1 base and J by 5 bases, and 9 bases separated the two germline ends. Germline CDR1 and CDR2: LGHNT and FRNRAP. This CDR3 is built from 13 residues. CDR3 loop: CASGLGGWDEQYF. The CDR3 DNA is TGTGCTAGTGGTTTGGGGGGGTGGGACGAGCAGTACTTC.

This chain uses TRBV30 with TRBJ2-7; D not resolved. Deletions cut 0 bases from V and 3 bases from J, with 21 bases between. The CDR3 has 17 amino acids. Germline V CDR1 and CDR2: GTSNPN, SVGIG (reference sequence). CDR3 residues: CAWSVTLVGSEGYEQYF. Written as DNA, the CDR3 is TGTGCCTGGAGTGTGACGCTGGTGGGCAGCGAAGGCTACGAGCAGTACTTC.

In its sample, this clonotype was seen many times. The chain carries TRBV7-9 and TRBJ1-1; no firm D call. The CDR3 runs 18 residues. Germline V lookup: CDR1 SEHNR, CDR2 FQNEAQ (reference sequence). V was clipped by 5 bases and J by 1 base, with 23 bases between them. The DNA of the CDR3 is TGTGCCAGCAGCCACCGCCCCCTTATCAGGACTAAGAACACTGAAGCTTTCTTT. It specifies CASSHRPLIRTKNTEAFF. Looking up the rest from reference TRBV7-9 and TRBJ1-1 gives the full variable domain: DTGVSQNPRHKITKRGQNVTFRCDPISEHNRLYWYRQTLGQGPEFLTYFQNEAQLEKSRLLSDRFSAERPKGSFSTLEIQRTEQGDSAMYLCASSHRPLIRTKNTEAFFGQGTRLTVV.

The rearrangement links TRBV6-5 to TRBJ2-5, with 7 bases lining up with TRBD1. From germline, CDR1 is MNHEY and CDR2 SVGAGI. Unmatched junction bases numbered 7, after V lost 2 bases and J lost 1 base. The CDR3 has 16 residues. This chain's CDR3 is CASSYGQTGSQETQYF. In DNA form, the CDR3 reads TGTGCCAGCAGTTACGGTCAGACAGGGAGCCAAGAGACCCAGTACTTC.